The 20 T cell receptor beta chains listed next were all sequenced from one sample in a study of cytomegalovirus exposure and HLA in healthy donors. In the PCR, 60 Vbeta and 13 Jbeta primers were used. Repertoires were generated with immunoSEQ multiplex PCR, while TCRdb's copy carries only in-frame clones and drops some. The table records 120,000 or so clones, around 72% of them present only once. The sequenced sample was PBMCs. Receptors were obtained from a woman in her forties or fifties in good health and CMV-seropositive.

This clone was counted once. CDR3 protein: CASSIGVTEAFF. The CDR3 bases are TGTGCCAGTAGTATCGGTGTGACTGAAGCTTTCTTT. V is TRBV19 and J is TRBJ1-1; D is undetermined. Germline V CDR1 and CDR2: LNHDA, SQIVND (reference sequence). This CDR3 is built from 12 residues. Trimming shortened V by 3 bases and J by 5 bases, and 7 bases separated the two germline ends.

V is TRBV27 and J is TRBJ2-7; 9 bases align to TRBD2. The J segment lost 6 bases and the V segment lost 4 bases, leaving 16 bases of the junction unmatched. CDR1 is MNHEY and CDR2 is SMNVEV in the germline V gene (reference sequence). The CDR3 extends over 17 amino acids. CDR3 region: CASSSSGGVAGVFEQYF. CDR3 DNA sequence: TGTGCCAGCAGTTCCTCGGGTGGGGTAGCGGGAGTGTTCGAGCAGTACTTC.

As concerns this clone: The same CDR3 also results from other DNA sequences found in this sample. The chain's CDR3 is CSVQQGHYGYTF. As DNA, the CDR3 is TGCAGCGTTCAACAGGGCCACTATGGCTACACCTTC. This sequence joins TRBV29-1 and TRBJ1-2, with D possibly being TRBD1 (6 bases). Germline CDR1 reads SQVTM; CDR2 reads ANQGSEA. V was clipped by 5 bases and J by 3 bases, with 10 bases between them. CDR3 size: 12 residues.

This chain connects TRBV20-1 to TRBJ1-1; D is unresolved. This CDR3 is 11 amino acids long. Germline V CDR1 and CDR2: DFQATT, SNEGSKA (reference sequence). The CDR3 protein is CRASRLTEAFF. The DNA for the CDR3 is TGCAGGGCCTCCAGGTTAACTGAAGCTTTCTTT.

The chain recombines TRBV7-2 with TRBJ1-2, with D tentatively TRBD1 (6 bases). Germline V gene data show CDR1 as SGHTA and CDR2 as FQGNSA. This CDR3 contains 15 residues. V gave up 5 bases and J gave up 8 bases, with 21 bases separating them. The DNA for the CDR3 is TGTGCCAGCAGCCAATATTCCGGGGGGCGGAGGGGCTACACCTTC. Its protein is CASSQYSGGRRGYTF.

The chain employs TRBV6-5 and TRBJ2-5, with TRBD2 identical over 10 bases. The J segment lost 1 base and the V segment lost 6 bases, leaving 5 bases of the junction unmatched. This CDR3 spans 15 amino acids. CDR1 and CDR2 (germline): MNHEY, SVGAGI. The CDR3 bases are TGTGCCAGCAGCCGACTAGCGGGCACCCAAGAGACCCAGTACTTC. It yields the protein CASSRLAGTQETQYF.

This rearrangement joins TRBV28 to TRBJ2-6, with D perhaps TRBD2 (5 bases). This CDR3 has 16 amino acids. V lost 7 bases and J lost 0, with 13 bases in between. Germline V gene lookup returns CDR1 MDHEN and CDR2 SYDVKM. The CDR3 sequence: CASIGRDSSGANVLTF. The CDR3 coding sequence is TGTGCCAGCATTGGGAGAGATAGCTCTGGGGCCAACGTCCTGACTTTC.

The chain links TRBV27 to TRBJ1-1; TRBD1 is a possible D gene (6 bases). V lost 3 bases to trimming and J lost 7 bases, with 15 bases between them. The CDR3 runs to 14 residues. The germline CDR1 and CDR2 sequences are MNHEY and SMNVEV (reference sequence). The CDR3 protein is CASSFYGQRGEAFF. CDR3 nucleotides: TGTGCCAGCAGTTTTTATGGACAGCGGGGTGAAGCTTTCTTT.

The chain is built from TRBV6-5 and TRBJ2-5; 7 nucleotides align to TRBD2. V trimming: 6 bases; J trimming: 4 bases; junction bases outside the gene matches: 5. There are 13 residues in the CDR3. Germline values: CDR1 MNHEY, CDR2 SVGAGI. Here the CDR3 DNA reads TGTGCCAGCAGCCCCTCGGGGGGAGAGACCCAGTACTTC. Residues: CASSPSGGETQYF.

The chain uses TRBV21-1 and TRBJ2-3; the table's D call, TRBD1, has no DNA check behind it. TRBV21-1 is assigned pseudogene status. This CDR3 is built from 19 residues. The CDR3 spells CASSKISPIRQGLNDTQYF. The CDR3 DNA is TGTGCCAGCAGCAAAATATCCCCGATAAGACAGGGGTTGAACGATACGCAGTATTTT.

This chain links TRBV9 with TRBJ2-5, with a weak D call TRBD1 (6 bases). The CDR3 length is 14 residues. Germline-derived CDR1 and CDR2 are SGDLS and YYNGEE. V dropped 0 bases and J dropped 4 bases, with 10 bases sitting between them. For the CDR3, the DNA is TGTGCCAGCAGCGTAGCTAGCAGGGGAGAGACCCAGTACTTC. Protein: CASSVASRGETQYF.

The J gene is TRBJ2-7, the V gene TRBV9, with 7 bases aligning to TRBD2. This CDR3 has 14 residues. After removal of 4 bases from V and 6 bases from J, the junction contained 10 bases not matched to a gene. The germline V gene encodes CDR1 SGDLS and CDR2 YYNGEE. In DNA form, the CDR3 reads TGTGCCAGCAGCCAACTCCCCCAGCGGGGCGAGCAGTACTTC. Protein product: CASSQLPQRGEQYF.

The chain couples TRBV30 to TRBJ1-1; 8 bases line up with TRBD1. Germline assignment: CDR1 GTSNPN and CDR2 SVGIG (reference sequence). The CDR3 is made up of 12 amino acids. The V and J ends lost 5 bases and 1 base, in that order; junction bases with no gene match: 0. This CDR3 is CAWQGANTEAFF. In DNA, the CDR3 is TGTGCCTGGCAGGGGGCGAACACTGAAGCTTTCTTT.

The chain couples TRBV7-2 to TRBJ2-7; 10 bases align to TRBD2. Losses at the gene ends were 5 bases for V and 5 bases for J; bases not matched to a gene: 6. The CDR3 is 14 residues long. Germline V gene sequence: CDR1 SGHTA, CDR2 FQGNSA. In DNA, the CDR3 is TGTGCCAGCAGCCCCTGGCTAGCGGGAGACGAGCAGTACTTC. The encoded protein is CASSPWLAGDEQYF.

This chain links TRBV5-1 with TRBJ2-5; 7 nucleotides line up with TRBD1. Germline values: CDR1 SGHRS, CDR2 YFSETQ. The ends lost 2 bases at V and 5 bases at J; junction bases unmatched: 9. This CDR3 has 15 residues. The CDR3 here is CASSFGRTGGETQYF. For the CDR3, the DNA is TGCGCCAGCAGCTTCGGACGGACAGGTGGGGAGACCCAGTACTTC.

This clone was found a few times. The chain is built from TRBV5-4 and TRBJ1-2; 8 bases map to TRBD1. CDR1 SGHNT and CDR2 YYREEE come from the germline V gene (reference sequence). The V and J ends lost 3 bases and 2 bases, in that order; junction bases with no gene match: 0. CDR3 length: 13 residues. The DNA of the CDR3 is TGTGCCAGCAGCTGGGACAGGAACTATGGCTACACCTTC. Amino acid sequence: CASSWDRNYGYTF.

V and J are TRBV5-4 and TRBJ2-3, with TRBD1 identical over 8 bases. V lost 4 bases and J lost 1; bases outside the gene matches: 5. The CDR3 totals 15 residues. In germline, CDR1 is SGHNT, CDR2 YYREEE (reference sequence). The chain's CDR3 is CASSPTGQGTDTQYF. The CDR3 DNA is TGTGCCAGCAGCCCCACGGGACAGGGCACAGATACGCAGTATTTT.

The chain recombines TRBV10-3 with TRBJ1-1; D is unclear. Trimming left V 3 bases short and J 11 bases short, with 13 bases between. Germline CDR1 is ENHRY and CDR2 is SYGVKD. The CDR3 spans 12 residues. The CDR3 loop reads CAISETEAGAFF. The CDR3 coding sequence is TGTGCCATCAGTGAAACAGAAGCGGGGGCTTTCTTT.

This clone was detected only once. This CDR3 reads CASSESSGNYEQYF. The CDR3 DNA reads as TGTGCCAGCAGTGAATCGTCAGGGAACTACGAGCAGTACTTC. This chain links TRBV25-1 with TRBJ2-7, with D maybe TRBD1 (5 bases). The CDR3 length is 14 residues. With 1 base removed from V and 3 bases from J, the gap between germline ends came to 10 bases. Germline loops: CDR1 MGHDK, CDR2 SYGVNS.

The chain employs TRBV18 and TRBJ1-5; 10 bases are shared with TRBD1. Germline loops: CDR1 KGHSH, CDR2 LQKENI. The length of the CDR3 is 15 residues. V lost 4 bases to trimming and J lost 5 bases; unmatched junction nucleotides: 5. CDR3 DNA sequence: TGTGCCAGCTCACAGACAGGGGGCGAGTATCAGCCCCAGCATTTT. It translates to CASSQTGGEYQPQHF.